This TCR beta chain is from a study of CXCR3-negative and CXCR3-positive naive CD8 T cells. Whole-study findings and limits: The study found more hydrophobic TRB CDR3s in CXCR3-positive naive cells than in CXCR3-negative naive cells. Whereas memory cells differed, naive CXCR3-negative and CXCR3-positive cells shared similar TRBV-TRBJ usage. Naive subsets were similarly diverse, while memory CD8+ repertoires were much less diverse. TCR interaction strength was inferred from TRB CDR3 physicochemistry, as CD5 matched across naive subsets.

Libraries were UMI-labeled 5' RACE TRB cDNA. TCRdb reprocessed the 5' RACE reads, keeping one entry per CDR3 protein, no DNA. This sample contains 65,000 to 90,000 distinct CDR3 sequences. This CDR3 region has 14 residues. Germline V gives CDR1 MNHEY, CDR2 SVGAGI. On this clonotype: The target antigen is unknown.

Sample: naive CXCR3+ CD8+ T cells from blood. Subset: CD45RO-CCR7+CD27+CD95- naive CD8+ T cells expressing CXCR3 (TNR3+). The source of this sequence is a human donor in good health. Some clones in this sample may be carry-over from other donors' samples. The chain uses TRBV6-5 and TRBJ1-4. The CDR3 loop is CASGAGGPNEKLFF.